Many counts were recorded for the clone carrying this T cell receptor beta chain. This sample was included in a study of T cells in Graves' hyperthyroidism and ophthalmopathy. Exclusion criteria comprised uncontrolled infection, other autoimmune disease, pregnancy or lactation. Thyroid ultrasound, orbital computed tomography, clinical symptoms, and serum thyroxine and TRAb underpinned diagnoses. Cells are PBMCs isolated from around 9.4 ml of fresh blood. Amplification yielded TCR beta CDR3 regions, with RNA transcripts as the source. HTBI primers were used for first-round RT-PCR of the TCR CDR3. TCRdb processed the multiplex PCR reads anew with MiXCR; each CDR3 protein has one entry. The sample includes approximately 370,000 distinct CDR3 sequences, 17% of them seen just once. The V end was cut by 0 bases, the J end by 2 bases, with 10 bases between. The V gene's germline CDR1 is SGDLS and CDR2 YYNGEE. This CDR3 is built from 15 residues.

V and J are TRBV9 and TRBJ2-3; possibly TRBD1 or TRBD2 for D (5 bases each). Sequencing input: blood. The sequence came from a woman aged 25 to 45 with Graves' hyperthyroidism that later progressed to Graves' ophthalmopathy. The chain's CDR3 is CASSVGPGPTDTQYF. In nucleotides, the CDR3 is TGTGCCAGCAGCGTAGGTCCGGGGCCCACAGATACGCAGTATTTT.